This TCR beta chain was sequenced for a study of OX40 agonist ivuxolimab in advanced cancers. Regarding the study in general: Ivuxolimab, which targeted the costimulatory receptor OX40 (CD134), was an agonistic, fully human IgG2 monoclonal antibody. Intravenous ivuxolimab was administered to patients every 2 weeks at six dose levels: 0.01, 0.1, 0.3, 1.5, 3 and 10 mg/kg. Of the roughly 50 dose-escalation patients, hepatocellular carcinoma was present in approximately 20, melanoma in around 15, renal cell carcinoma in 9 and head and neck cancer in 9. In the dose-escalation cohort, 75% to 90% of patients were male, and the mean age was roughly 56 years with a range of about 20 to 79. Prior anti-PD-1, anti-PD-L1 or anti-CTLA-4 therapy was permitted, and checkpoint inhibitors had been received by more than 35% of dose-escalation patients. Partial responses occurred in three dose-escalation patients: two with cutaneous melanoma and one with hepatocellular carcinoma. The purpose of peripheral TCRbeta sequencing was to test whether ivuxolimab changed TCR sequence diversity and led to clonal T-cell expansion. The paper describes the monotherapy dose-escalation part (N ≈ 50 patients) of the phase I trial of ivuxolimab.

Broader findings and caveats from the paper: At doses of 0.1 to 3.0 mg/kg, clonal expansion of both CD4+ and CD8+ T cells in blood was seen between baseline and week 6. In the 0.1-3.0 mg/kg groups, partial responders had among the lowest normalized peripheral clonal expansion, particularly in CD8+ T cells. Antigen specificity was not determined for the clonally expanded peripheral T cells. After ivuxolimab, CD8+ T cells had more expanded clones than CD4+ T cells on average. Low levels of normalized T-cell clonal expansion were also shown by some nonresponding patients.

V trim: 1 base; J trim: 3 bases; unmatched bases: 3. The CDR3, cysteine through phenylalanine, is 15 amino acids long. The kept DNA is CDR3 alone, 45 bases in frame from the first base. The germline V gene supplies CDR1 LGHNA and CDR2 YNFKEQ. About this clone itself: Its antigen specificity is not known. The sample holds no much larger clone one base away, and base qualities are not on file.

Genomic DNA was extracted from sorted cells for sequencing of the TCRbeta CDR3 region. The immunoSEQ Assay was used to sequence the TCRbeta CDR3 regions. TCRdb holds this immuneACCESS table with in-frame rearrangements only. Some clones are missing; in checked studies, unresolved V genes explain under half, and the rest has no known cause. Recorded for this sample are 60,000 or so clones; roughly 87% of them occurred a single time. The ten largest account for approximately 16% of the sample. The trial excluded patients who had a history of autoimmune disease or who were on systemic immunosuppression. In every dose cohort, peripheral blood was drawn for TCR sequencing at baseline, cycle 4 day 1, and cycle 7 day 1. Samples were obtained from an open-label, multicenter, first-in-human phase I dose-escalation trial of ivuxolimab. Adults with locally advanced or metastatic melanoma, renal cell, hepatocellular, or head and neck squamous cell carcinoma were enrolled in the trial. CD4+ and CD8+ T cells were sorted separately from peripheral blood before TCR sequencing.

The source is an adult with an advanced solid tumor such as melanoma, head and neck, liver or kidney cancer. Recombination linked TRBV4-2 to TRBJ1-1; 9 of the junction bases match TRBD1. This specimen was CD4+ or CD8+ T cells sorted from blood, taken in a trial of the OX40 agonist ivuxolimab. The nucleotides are TGTGCCAGCAGCCAAGCGGGACAGGGTTACACTGAAGCTTTCTTT. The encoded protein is CASSQAGQGYTEAFF.